This T cell receptor beta chain was found in a study of T cells in women clearing cervical HPV infection. TCRdb's table, derived via immunoSEQ multiplex PCR, lists solely in-frame clones and lacks some. Here the sample table reports approximately 34,000 clones. V lost 6 bases and J lost 3; bases outside the gene matches: 2. The CDR3 sequence is 13 residues long. Germline V CDR1 and CDR2: SGHRS, YFSETQ. As to this clone: The read gets to within 3 residues of the CDR3 end, and the germline J gene fills in the rest.

The source material was blood buffy coat. This sequence originates from a woman between 18 and 75 years old with a cervical HPV16 infection that either progressed to CIN3+ or cleared (not recorded which). The chain has TRBV5-1 and TRBJ2-2; 7 positions agree with TRBD2. The DNA read from the CDR3 is TGCGCCAGCACTGCGGGGGACACCGGGGAG. Amino acids: CASTAGDTGE. The complete CDR3 reads CASTAGDTGELFF.